These 6 T cell receptor beta chains were sequenced from one sample in a study of Ad26.COV2.S vaccination and SARS-CoV-2 variants. Treatment of the sample: around 19 received Ad26.COV2.S at low or high dose, single or two shots; roughly five received placebo; per-sample allocation not given. The study sampled participants on day 63 after the first vaccine or placebo injection. Data came from immunoSEQ multiplex PCR; TCRdb stores just in-frame clones and leaves some out. The sample contains hundreds of thousands of clones, about nine tenths of which appear only once. Sequencing was performed on peripheral blood, taken in a trial of Ad26.COV2.S vaccine versus placebo. The receptors were gathered from a person between 18 and 65 years old who received the Ad26.COV2.S COVID-19 vaccine or a placebo.

This clone was seen just once. V gene TRBV19 combines with J gene TRBJ2-1, with 12 bases fitting TRBD2. The V gene end was trimmed by 3 bases and the J gene end by 0 bases; junction bases not matched to a gene: 3. Germline loops: CDR1 LNHDA, CDR2 SQIVND (reference sequence). The CDR3 contains 17 residues. CDR3: CASSIPGLAGSYNEQFF. In DNA form, the CDR3 reads TGTGCCAGTAGTATCCCGGGACTAGCGGGCTCCTACAATGAGCAGTTCTTC.

This chain joins TRBV18 and TRBJ2-7, with D maybe TRBD2 (7 bases). Looked up from germline, CDR1 is KGHSH and CDR2 is LQKENI. The CDR3 sequence is 16 residues long. Trimming stripped 4 bases from V and 3 bases from J, with 19 bases between. This CDR3 is CASSLDRGAGNYEQYF. CDR3 DNA: TGTGCCAGCTCACTCGACCGGGGGGCAGGGAACTACGAGCAGTACTTC.

This clone was observed once. The chain has TRBV5-6 and TRBJ2-7, with no clear D. Per germline, CDR1 SGHDT and CDR2 YYEEEE. V lost 0 bases and J lost 5, with 12 bases in between. The CDR3 spans 14 residues. The CDR3 nucleotides read TGTGCCAGCAGCTTGGCCCCTGGTAGCAACGAGCAGTACTTC. Residues: CASSLAPGSNEQYF.

The chain has TRBV14 and TRBJ1-1; a weak D match, TRBD1 (6 bases). Looked up from germline, CDR1 is SGHDN and CDR2 is FVKESK. V lost 1 base and J lost 5, with 11 bases in between. The CDR3 has 14 residues. This chain's CDR3 is CASSQVARGTEAFF. CDR3 nucleotides: TGTGCCAGCAGCCAAGTTGCAAGGGGGACTGAAGCTTTCTTT. The entire variable domain, with the rest obtained from reference TRBV14 and TRBJ1-1, is as follows: EAGVTQFPSHSVIEKGQTVTLRCDPISGHDNLYWYRRVMGKEIKFLLHFVKESKQDESGMPNNRFLAERTGGTYSTLKVQPAELEDSGVYFCASSQVARGTEAFFGQGTRLTVV.

Notes on this clone: Within the sample, other DNA sequences also encode this same CDR3. The chain employs TRBV10-3 and TRBJ2-7, with D unclear. Germline values: CDR1 ENHRY, CDR2 SYGVKD. The V end lost 0 bases, the J end lost 0 bases, and 3 bases lay between the germline ends. The CDR3 has 13 residues. The CDR3 protein is CAISESGSYEQYF. The CDR3 DNA sequence: TGTGCCATCAGTGAGTCTGGCTCCTACGAGCAGTACTTC.

The genes are TRBV12-3 or TRBV12-4 and TRBJ1-4; no reliable D call. The CDR3 has 13 residues. Trimming stripped 3 bases from V and 7 bases from J, with 9 bases between. The CDR3 is CASSLGLFEKLFF. The DNA for the CDR3 is TGTGCCAGCAGTTTGGGTTTATTTGAAAAACTGTTTTTT.